Each of the 23 T cell receptor beta chains below was sequenced from the same sample in a study of radiotherapy plus CTLA-4 blockade in lung cancer. The protocol was immunoSEQ multiplex PCR, while the TCRdb copy is restricted to in-frame clones and leaves out a portion. The sample comprises roughly 77,000 clones, 74% of which are singletons, and 9.5% to 10% rests with the top ten. The material sequenced was peripheral blood, taken from a patient treated with radiotherapy plus ipilimumab. Receptor source: a human donor with non-small cell lung cancer whose response to radiotherapy plus ipilimumab could not be evaluated.

The rearrangement joins TRBV11-2 to TRBJ2-3; 13 nucleotides agree with TRBD2. V shed 3 bases and J 4 bases; nucleotides not matched to a gene: 7. The CDR3 consists of 17 residues. From germline, CDR1 is SGHAT and CDR2 FQNNGV. CDR3 region: CASSLSGTSGTADTQYF. Here the CDR3 DNA reads TGTGCCAGCAGCTTGAGTGGGACTAGCGGGACGGCAGATACGCAGTATTTT.

The chain employs TRBV5-1 and TRBJ2-1; 10 bases are shared with TRBD2. Germline V gene lookup returns CDR1 SGHRS and CDR2 YFSETQ. The V and J ends lost 0 bases and 16 bases, in that order; junction bases with no gene match: 7. The CDR3 runs to 13 residues. Here the CDR3 DNA reads TGCGCCAGCAGCTTGGATGGAGGGACTAGCGTATTCTTC. Translating gives CASSLDGGTSVFF.

This sequence joins TRBV4-2 and TRBJ1-1, with D possibly TRBD1 on 6 matching bases. Germline assignment: CDR1 LGHNA and CDR2 YNFKEQ. V dropped 4 bases and J dropped 8 bases, with 11 bases sitting between them. This CDR3 contains 12 residues. CDR3: CASSPGTPEAFF. DNA for the CDR3: TGTGCCAGCAGCCCCGGGACACCAGAAGCTTTCTTT.

The gene calls are TRBV7-2 and TRBJ2-1, with D possibly matching TRBD2 (5 bases). V lost 1 base to trimming and J lost 10 bases, with 14 bases between them. This CDR3 has 14 residues. Germline values: CDR1 SGHTA, CDR2 FQGNSA. The CDR3 DNA is TGTGCCAGCAGCTTAGGGCAGGACTTATACGAGCAGTTCTTC. As protein: CASSLGQDLYEQFF.

This clone showed up just a few times. The genes are TRBV5-4 and TRBJ2-3; 8 bases are a match to TRBD2. CDR1 is SGHNT and CDR2 is YYREEE in the germline V gene (reference sequence). Trimming removed 4 bases from V and 2 bases from J; junction bases left unmatched: 12. There are 17 residues in the CDR3. The CDR3 coding sequence is TGTGCCAGCAGCCAAAAGACTCGGGGGGGGGACACAGATACGCAGTATTTT. This encodes CASSQKTRGGDTDTQYF.

This clone was counted a few times. This chain uses TRBV6-5 with TRBJ1-1; TRBD1 matches at 8 bases. The V and J ends lost 6 bases and 3 bases, in that order; junction bases with no gene match: 6. The CDR3 is 14 residues long. The germline CDR1 and CDR2 sequences are MNHEY and SVGAGI. The CDR3 loop reads CASRYTDRDTEAFF. CDR3 in DNA: TGTGCCAGCAGATATACGGACAGGGACACTGAAGCTTTCTTT.

The chain carries TRBV28 and TRBJ2-1; tentatively, D is TRBD1 (5 bases). The V and J ends lost 9 bases and 3 bases respectively, with 15 bases between them. This CDR3 has 14 residues. Germline V gene data show CDR1 as MDHEN and CDR2 as SYDVKM. This CDR3 is CASRTRVVYNEQFF. The CDR3 coding sequence is TGTGCCAGTCGGACCAGGGTCGTCTACAATGAGCAGTTCTTC.

V gene TRBV7-9 combines with J gene TRBJ1-1; the D gene is possibly TRBD1 (6 bases). This CDR3 spans 15 amino acids. Deletions cut 3 bases from V and 4 bases from J, with 15 bases between. Germline lookup yields CDR1 SEHNR and CDR2 FQNEAQ (reference sequence). The CDR3 is CASSLQQVGGTEAFF. The CDR3 nucleotides are TGTGCCAGCAGCTTGCAACAGGTAGGGGGCACTGAAGCTTTCTTT.

The chain couples TRBV2 to TRBJ1-2; no firm D call. V was shortened by 6 bases and J by 4 bases, with 12 bases between the two germline ends. The CDR3 consists of 13 residues. Germline V gene data show CDR1 as SNHLY and CDR2 as FYNNEI. CDR3 bases: TGTGCCAGCAGGGAGACGATAGGCTATGGCTACACCTTC. Translating it yields CASRETIGYGYTF. The full variable domain, with the rest looked up from reference TRBV2 and TRBJ1-2, is EPEVTQTPSHQVTQMGQEVILRCVPISNHLYFYWYRQILGQKVEFLVSFYNNEISEKSEIFDDQFSVERPDGSNFTLKIRSTKLEDSAMYFCASRETIGYGYTFGSGTRLTVV.

The rearrangement uses TRBV18 and TRBJ2-3; TRBD2 might be the D (6 bases). Germline loops: CDR1 KGHSH, CDR2 LQKENI. CDR3 size: 17 residues. The germline V and J ends were trimmed by 4 bases and 5 bases, with 22 bases remaining between them. CDR3 protein: CASSLSFGSGWEDTQYF. The DNA of the CDR3 is TGTGCCAGCTCACTATCTTTTGGTAGCGGATGGGAAGATACGCAGTATTTT.

This clone was picked up one time. V and J are TRBV18 and TRBJ1-3, with 7 bases matching TRBD1. Germline loops: CDR1 KGHSH, CDR2 LQKENI. Trimming took 5 bases from V and 8 from J; bases not matched to a gene: 9. The CDR3 has 14 residues. The chain's CDR3 is CASSSQQGTYTIYF. The CDR3 DNA is TGTGCCAGCTCATCCCAACAGGGGACATACACCATATATTTT.

V is TRBV4-2 and J is TRBJ2-5; a weak D match, TRBD2 (6 bases). The V gene lost 3 bases and the J gene lost 3 bases, with 20 bases spanning the gap. The CDR3 has 17 amino acids. Germline CDR1 reads LGHNA; CDR2 reads YNFKEQ. CDR3 bases: TGTGCCAGCAGCCAGGCCTCTAGCGCCCAAGGGAAAGAGACCCAGTACTTC. This gives the protein CASSQASSAQGKETQYF.

The chain uses TRBV11-2 and TRBJ2-1; TRBD1 matches 7 bases. The CDR3 spans 14 residues. Per germline, CDR1 SGHAT and CDR2 FQNNGV. Losses at the gene ends were 2 bases for V and 3 bases for J; bases not matched to a gene: 1. CDR3 protein: CASSLSGGYNEQFF. DNA for the CDR3: TGTGCCAGCAGCTTATCAGGGGGCTACAATGAGCAGTTCTTC.

This clone turned up a few times. The V and J genes are TRBV5-5 and TRBJ1-4; 11 bases map to TRBD1. The CDR3 has 18 residues. Trimming cost V 6 bases and J 7 bases; bases outside gene matches: 17. Germline V gene data show CDR1 as SGHKS and CDR2 as YYEKEE (reference sequence). The CDR3 DNA is TGTGCCAGCACCCCAACTCGGACAGGGGGCTTGTTCACTGAAAAACTGTTTTTT. Translated, it gives CASTPTRTGGLFTEKLFF.

V gene TRBV4-1 combines with J gene TRBJ2-3; 11 bases agree with TRBD2. The CDR3 totals 19 residues. Germline V CDR1 and CDR2: MGHRA, YSYEKL. Losses at the gene ends were 4 bases for V and 5 bases for J; bases not matched to a gene: 17. In nucleotides, the CDR3 is TGCGCCAGCAGCCTTAGCGGGGGGGGACGTAACTCCCAGGGAGATACGCAGTATTTT. Amino acids: CASSLSGGGRNSQGDTQYF.

J is TRBJ2-5 and V is TRBV7-8; D is undetermined. Germline-derived CDR1 and CDR2 are SGHVS and FQNEAQ. V was cut by 5 bases and J by 3 bases, with 4 bases left in between. CDR3 length: 11 residues. The CDR3 nucleotides are TGTGCCAGCAGCCCTAAAGAGACCCAGTACTTC. It translates to CASSPKETQYF.

The V and J genes are TRBV7-9 and TRBJ2-1; D gene ambiguous. V gave up 1 base and J gave up 4 bases, with 14 bases separating them. The CDR3 spans 16 residues. Germline CDR1 SEHNR, CDR2 FQNEAQ (reference sequence). Here the CDR3 reads CASSLEWRKDYNEQFF. In nucleotides, the CDR3 is TGTGCCAGCAGCTTAGAATGGCGGAAAGATTACAATGAGCAGTTCTTC. Looking up the rest from reference TRBV7-9 and TRBJ2-1 gives the full variable domain: DTGVSQNPRHKITKRGQNVTFRCDPISEHNRLYWYRQTLGQGPEFLTYFQNEAQLEKSRLLSDRFSAERPKGSFSTLEIQRTEQGDSAMYLCASSLEWRKDYNEQFFGPGTRLTVL.

This clone has just one count. The chain uses TRBV5-1 and TRBJ1-4; 8 nucleotides agree with TRBD1. V shed 5 bases and J 2 bases; nucleotides not matched to a gene: 2. Germline V gene data show CDR1 as SGHRS and CDR2 as YFSETQ. CDR3 length: 14 residues. The CDR3 bases are TGCGCCAGCAGTTACAGGGGGACTAATGAAAAACTGTTTTTT. It is translated as CASSYRGTNEKLFF.

This chain connects TRBV29-1 to TRBJ1-1, with D tentatively TRBD1 (5 bases). Trimming shortened V by 0 bases and J by 1 base, and 12 bases separated the two germline ends. The CDR3 has 15 amino acids. Germline CDR1 SQVTM, CDR2 ANQGSEA. In nucleotides, the CDR3 is TGCAGCGTTGAAGATTTGACAGTGCCGAACACTGAAGCTTTCTTT. This sequence encodes CSVEDLTVPNTEAFF.

This clone was counted between two and nine times. The V gene is TRBV7-8, the J gene TRBJ2-5; 11 nucleotides match TRBD1. This CDR3 is built from 13 residues. With 5 bases clipped from V and 7 bases from J, the junction kept 3 bases outside the gene matches. Looked up from germline, CDR1 is SGHVS and CDR2 is FQNEAQ. The CDR3: CASSKGQGVTQYF. The CDR3 DNA is TGTGCCAGCAGCAAGGGACAGGGGGTGACCCAGTACTTC.

The chain uses TRBV9 and TRBJ2-3; 15 nucleotides align to TRBD2. CDR3 size: 20 residues. The V and J ends lost 0 bases and 1 base, in that order; junction bases with no gene match: 9. Germline-derived CDR1 and CDR2 are SGDLS and YYNGEE. The DNA for the CDR3 is TGTGCCAGCAGCGTAGTCGACGGACTAGCGGGGGGGTCCGGCACAGATACGCAGTATTTT. Translated: CASSVVDGLAGGSGTDTQYF.

The chain recombines TRBV25-1 with TRBJ2-7, with D possibly matching TRBD1 (6 bases). Trimming took 3 bases from V and 7 from J, leaving 16 bases between them. CDR1 MGHDK and CDR2 SYGVNS come from the germline V gene. The CDR3 is 14 amino acids. The chain's CDR3 is CASSEAGASGEQYF. The CDR3 DNA is TGTGCCAGCAGTGAGGCAGGGGCCTCGGGAGAGCAGTACTTC.

The chain combines TRBV9 with TRBJ1-1, with unresolved D. V shed 4 bases and J shed 8 bases, with 12 bases lying between them. Germline lookup yields CDR1 SGDLS and CDR2 YYNGEE. This CDR3 is 12 amino acids long. Written as DNA, the CDR3 is TGTGCCAGCAGCTCGCTACTAGGGGAAGCTTTCTTT. It specifies CASSSLLGEAFF.